A selection of T cell receptor beta chains follows, all from one sample in a study of CD8 T cells in Susac syndrome. TCRdb fed the immunoSEQ multiplex PCR reads into MiXCR, producing one record per CDR3 protein. The sample lists about 240,000 distinct CDR3 sequences; less than 96% were seen once. The sample was CD4+ T cells from PBMCs. These receptors were taken from a human donor with Susac syndrome. Both conserved end residues are part of each CDR3. D genes are given only for firm matches. Size values are once, few and many counts, or a class for expanded clones, and some rows have none.

V,D,size,J,CDR3,DNA
TRBV27,.,.,TRBJ2-7,CASSNWPGGQGGLEQYF,TGTGCCAGCAGCAATTGGCCGGGCGGTCAAGGGGGTCTCGAGCAGTACTTC
TRBV4-1,.,.,TRBJ1-3,CASSQGDTRDTIYF,TGCGCCAGCAGCCAAGGTGACACAAGGGACACCATATATTTT
TRBV5-1,.,.,TRBJ1-5,CASSLSGTATSNQPQHF,TGCGCCAGCAGCTTGAGCGGGACGGCTACTTCCAATCAGCCCCAGCATTTT
TRBV20-1,.,.,TRBJ1-3,CSARTGSSGNTIYF,TGCAGTGCTAGAACAGGGAGCTCTGGAAACACCATATATTTT
TRBV21-1,.,.,TRBJ2-3,CASSEHPVRRSF,TGTGCCAGCAGCGAACACCCAGTCAGACGAAGTTTT
TRBV29-1,TRBD2,few,TRBJ2-3,CSVTGGDTQYF,TGCAGCGTTACCGGGGGGGATACGCAGTATTTT
TRBV30,.,.,TRBJ1-2,CAWTIPANYGYTF,TGTGCCTGGACAATTCCCGCTAACTATGGCTACACCTTC
TRBV18,.,.,TRBJ2-7,CASSPGQAVAEQYF,TGTGCCAGCTCTCCGGGCCAAGCGGTTGCAGAGCAGTACTTC
TRBV28,TRBD1,once,TRBJ2-7,CASSFPLRTGGLILSYEQYF,TGTGCCAGCAGTTTCCCCCTTAGGACAGGTGGGCTTATACTCTCCTACGAGCAGTACTTC
TRBV11-3,TRBD2,.,TRBJ2-1,CASSSLPSLGGGRVDEQFF,TGTGCCAGCAGCTCCTTACCCTCCCTAGGAGGCGGGAGGGTAGATGAGCAGTTCTTC
TRBV9,TRBD1,.,TRBJ1-2,CASSVDRDFYGYTF,TGTGCCAGCAGCGTGGACAGGGACTTCTATGGCTACACCTTC
TRBV30,.,.,TRBJ1-4,CAWSSHRWEKLFF,TGTGCCTGGAGTTCACACAGGTGGGAAAAACTGTTTTTT
TRBV20-1,TRBD2,.,TRBJ2-1,CSASTAGGPRGNEQFF,TGCAGTGCTAGTACAGCGGGAGGGCCGAGGGGCAATGAGCAGTTCTTC
TRBV30,TRBD1,once,TRBJ1-2,CAWTKGAGYGYTF,TGTGCCTGGACTAAGGGGGCGGGCTATGGCTACACCTTC
TRBV4-1,.,.,TRBJ1-1,CASSIIGATEAFF,TGCGCCAGCAGCATCATCGGGGCGACTGAAGCTTTCTTT
TRBV29-1,.,.,TRBJ2-3,CSVQTRYTDTQYF,TGCAGCGTCCAGACTAGATATACAGATACGCAGTATTTT
TRBV6-5,TRBD2,once,TRBJ2-7,CASSLTSGRKSPLGHYEQYF,TGTGCCAGCAGTTTGACTAGCGGGAGGAAATCACCGTTGGGGCACTACGAGCAGTACTTC
TRBV11-2,.,.,TRBJ1-5,CASSSSSDQPQHF,TGTGCCAGCAGCTCCTCGTCTGATCAGCCCCAGCATTTT
TRBV29-1,.,.,TRBJ1-1,CSVVIREAFF,TGCAGCGTTGTTATTAGGGAAGCTTTCTTT
TRBV3-1,.,.,TRBJ2-1,CASRRLVGEQFF,TGTGCCAGCCGCCGACTAGTCGGTGAGCAGTTCTTC
TRBV24-1,TRBD1,once,TRBJ2-5,CATSGPGTGDQETQYF,TGTGCCACCAGTGGGCCCGGGACAGGGGACCAAGAGACCCAGTACTTC
TRBV29-1,.,.,TRBJ2-1,CRGASYNEQFF,TGCAGGGGAGCTTCCTACAATGAGCAGTTCTTC
TRBV15,TRBD1,.,TRBJ2-7,CATSREGQGLYEQYF,TGTGCCACCAGCAGGGAAGGACAGGGGTTGTACGAGCAGTACTTC
TRBV7-2,.,.,TRBJ1-1,CASSSATGYTEAFF,TGTGCCAGCAGCTCCGCAACGGGGTACACTGAAGCTTTCTTT
TRBV3-1,.,.,TRBJ2-7,CASSHEGYEQYF,TGTGCCAGCAGCCATGAGGGCTACGAGCAGTACTTC
TRBV4-1,.,.,TRBJ1-3,CASSPIPGNTIYF,TGCGCCAGCAGCCCGATACCTGGAAACACCATATATTTT
TRBV6-5,TRBD1,.,TRBJ2-1,CASRRRDRGNEQFF,TGTGCCAGCAGGAGACGGGACAGGGGCAATGAGCAGTTCTTC
TRBV30,TRBD2,once,TRBJ2-2,CAWISGTYTGELFF,TGTGCCTGGATTAGCGGGACGTACACCGGGGAGCTGTTTTTT
TRBV25-1,.,.,TRBJ2-2,CASSDLTGELFF,TGTGCCAGCAGTGATTTGACCGGGGAGCTGTTTTTT